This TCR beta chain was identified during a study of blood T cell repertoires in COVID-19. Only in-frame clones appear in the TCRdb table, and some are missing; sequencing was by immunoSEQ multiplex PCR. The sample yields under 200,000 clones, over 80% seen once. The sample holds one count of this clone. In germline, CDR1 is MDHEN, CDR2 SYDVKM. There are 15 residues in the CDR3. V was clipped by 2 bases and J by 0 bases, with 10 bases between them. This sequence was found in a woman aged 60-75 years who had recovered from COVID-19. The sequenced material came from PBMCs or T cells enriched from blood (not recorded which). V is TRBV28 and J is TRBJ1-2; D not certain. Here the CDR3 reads CASSLDTPPNYGYTF. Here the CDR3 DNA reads TGTGCCAGCAGTTTAGACACACCACCTAACTATGGCTACACCTTC.